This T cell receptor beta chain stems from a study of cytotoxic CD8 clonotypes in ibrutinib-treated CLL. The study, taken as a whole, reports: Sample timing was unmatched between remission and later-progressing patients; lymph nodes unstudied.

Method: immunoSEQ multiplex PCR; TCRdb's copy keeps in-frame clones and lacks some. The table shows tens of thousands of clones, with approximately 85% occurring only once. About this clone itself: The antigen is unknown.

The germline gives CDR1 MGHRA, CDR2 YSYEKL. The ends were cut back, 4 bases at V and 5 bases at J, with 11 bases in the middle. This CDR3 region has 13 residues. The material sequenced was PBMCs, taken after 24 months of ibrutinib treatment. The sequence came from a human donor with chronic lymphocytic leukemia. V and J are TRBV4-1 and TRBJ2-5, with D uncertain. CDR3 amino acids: CASSRRITETQYF. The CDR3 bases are TGCGCCAGCAGCCGTCGGATCACGGAGACCCAGTACTTC.